This TCR beta chain was sequenced in a study of cytomegalovirus exposure and HLA in healthy donors. Study-level information: As an earlier analysis found, roughly 180 million T cells yielded approximately 110 million unique TCR beta sequences. General study findings and limits: Prediction of most subjects' HLA-A and HLA-B alleles by TCR beta sequences was reportedly accurate.

Both 60 Vbeta primers and 13 Jbeta primers went into the PCR. The repertoire was sequenced with immunoSEQ multiplex PCR; TCRdb's copy has only in-frame clones and lacks some. Found here are some 97,000 clones, 60% to 80% of them singletons; the top ten hold over 4%. V shed 0 bases and J shed 2 bases, with 15 bases lying between them. Germline assignment: CDR1 SGDLS and CDR2 YYNGEE. There are 17 residues in the CDR3. Comment on this clone: Its antigen is currently unknown.

The sequencing input was PBMCs. The TCR originated in a woman in her late teens or twenties in good health and CMV-seropositive. V and J are TRBV9 and TRBJ2-1; a possible D gene is TRBD1 (5 bases). CDR3 sequence: CASSVGVGVFTYNEQFF. The CDR3 DNA reads TGTGCCAGCAGCGTAGGAGTAGGGGTTTTCACCTACAATGAGCAGTTCTTC.